The 20 T cell receptor beta chains listed next were all sequenced from one sample in a study of blood T cell repertoires in COVID-19. Sequenced by immunoSEQ multiplex PCR; TCRdb stores in-frame clones only, minus some. The sample carries 95,000 to 100,000 clones, roughly nine tenths recorded once. Sample: peripheral blood. The receptors come from a man in his fifties with acute or convalescent COVID-19.

V gene TRBV28 combines with J gene TRBJ1-5, with D possibly being TRBD1 (5 bases). Germline lookup yields CDR1 MDHEN and CDR2 SYDVKM. The V end was cut by 8 bases, the J end by 5 bases, with 19 bases between. This CDR3 is built from 15 residues. CDR3 in amino acids: CASRGGGERYQPQHF. The DNA for the CDR3 is TGTGCCAGCCGGGGTGGAGGGGAGCGGTATCAGCCCCAGCATTTT.

This chain joins TRBV25-1 and TRBJ1-6, with TRBD1 matching 8 bases. After removal of 4 bases from V and 10 bases from J, the junction contained 6 bases not matched to a gene. The CDR3 consists of 14 residues. In germline, CDR1 is MGHDK, CDR2 SYGVNS. CDR3 coding DNA: TGTGCCAGCAGTGTGGACAGGGTTAACTCACCCCTCCACTTT. Amino acid sequence: CASSVDRVNSPLHF. Full variable domain (outside the CDR3, taken from reference TRBV25-1 and TRBJ1-6): EADIYQTPRYLVIGTGKKITLECSQTMGHDKMYWYQQDPGMELHLIHYSYGVNSTEKGDLSSESTVSRIRTEHFPLTLESARPSHTSQYLCASSVDRVNSPLHFGNGTRLTVT.

V and J are TRBV5-4 and TRBJ2-7, with TRBD1 matching over 9 bases. After removal of 4 bases from V and 4 bases from J, the junction contained 12 bases not matched to a gene. Per germline, CDR1 SGHNT and CDR2 YYREEE (reference sequence). The CDR3 has 16 residues. This CDR3 is CASSPLQGARSYEQYF. In DNA, the CDR3 is TGTGCCAGCAGCCCATTACAGGGGGCTAGAAGTTACGAGCAGTACTTC. The full variable domain, completed using reference TRBV5-4 and TRBJ2-7, is ETGVTQSPTHLIKTRGQQVTLRCSSQSGHNTVSWYQQALGQGPQFIFQYYREEENGRGNFPPRFSGLQFPNYSSELNVNALELDDSALYLCASSPLQGARSYEQYFGPGTRLTVT.

The chain recombines TRBV6-6 with TRBJ1-4, with a tentative D call TRBD1 (5 bases). V was trimmed by 0 bases and J by 5 bases, leaving 10 bases between them. Germline V gene lookup returns CDR1 MNHNY and CDR2 SVGAGI (reference sequence). The length of the CDR3 is 15 residues. CDR3 nucleotide sequence: TGTGCCAGCAGTTACTCTCAGGGCCTCAATGAAAAACTGTTTTTT. Encoded protein: CASSYSQGLNEKLFF.

The chain combines TRBV9 with TRBJ1-2; the D gene is possibly TRBD1 (6 bases). The CDR3 totals 16 residues. Deletions cut 3 bases from V and 0 bases from J, with 15 bases between. Germline V CDR1 and CDR2: SGDLS, YYNGEE. The CDR3 loop is CASSAGTPLANYGYTF. The CDR3 bases are TGTGCCAGCAGCGCCGGGACACCCTTAGCTAACTATGGCTACACCTTC.

This rearrangement joins TRBV4-1 to TRBJ1-6; D call uncertain. This CDR3 contains 17 residues. Germline values: CDR1 MGHRA, CDR2 YSYEKL. Trimming left V 4 bases short and J 5 bases short, with 18 bases between. CDR3 sequence (DNA): TGCGCCAGCAGCCTGGAACCGGGGAGTGGGAATAATTCACCCCTCCACTTT. Translated: CASSLEPGSGNNSPLHF.

The chain carries TRBV7-8 and TRBJ2-2; 16 nucleotides agree with TRBD2. V dropped 6 bases and J dropped 4; count of bases not matched to a gene: 17. Germline V CDR1 and CDR2: SGHVS, FQNEAQ. The length of the CDR3 is 21 residues. CDR3 in DNA: TGTGCCAGCAGGCCCGCACCGGGACTAGCGGGGGGGCCTGTGGGCACCGGGGAGCTGTTTTTT. It specifies CASRPAPGLAGGPVGTGELFF.

The chain employs TRBV6-6 and TRBJ1-6; TRBD1 might be the D (5 bases). The germline CDR1 and CDR2 sequences are MNHNY and SVGAGI (reference sequence). V shed 2 bases and J shed 7 bases, with 15 bases lying between them. There are 16 residues in the CDR3. CDR3 coding DNA: TGTGCCAGCAGTTACGACGCAGACAGCCGCAATTCACCCCTCCACTTT. Protein product: CASSYDADSRNSPLHF.

The chain recombines TRBV4-2 with TRBJ1-4; 10 bases match TRBD1. The V gene's germline CDR1 is LGHNA and CDR2 YNFKEQ. The junction had 12 bases not matched to a gene; V was cut back by 0 bases and J by 8 bases. This CDR3 region has 18 residues. Written as DNA, the CDR3 is TGTGCCAGCAGCCAAGATATAGAGGGGACAGGGGCTCGCGAAAAACTGTTTTTT. Translating gives CASSQDIEGTGAREKLFF.

The chain links TRBV13 to TRBJ1-1, with 7 bases matching TRBD1. The CDR3 spans 15 residues. V shed 0 bases, J shed 2 bases, and the junction held 3 bases outside the gene matches. Germline values: CDR1 PRHDT, CDR2 FYEKMQ (reference sequence). The CDR3 sequence is CASSLGGQPNTEAFF. The CDR3 DNA is TGTGCCAGCAGCTTAGGGGGACAGCCAAACACTGAAGCTTTCTTT.

This rearrangement joins TRBV6-5 to TRBJ2-7; TRBD1 is a possible D gene (6 bases). CDR1 is MNHEY, CDR2 SVGAGI, per germline. The CDR3 runs to 14 residues. Trimming stripped 2 bases from V and 5 bases from J, with 13 bases between. The DNA of the CDR3 is TGTGCCAGCAGTTACGATTACAGGGACCACGAGCAGTACTTC. Its translation is CASSYDYRDHEQYF.

V usage is TRBV2 and J usage is TRBJ2-7, with 8 nucleotides matching TRBD1. Trimming removed 6 bases from V and 3 bases from J; junction bases left unmatched: 10. Looked up from germline, CDR1 is SNHLY and CDR2 is FYNNEI. The CDR3 is 15 residues long. The CDR3 protein is CASSPPGTGIYEQYF. The DNA for the CDR3 is TGTGCCAGCAGCCCCCCGGGGACAGGTATCTACGAGCAGTACTTC.

The chain couples TRBV19 to TRBJ2-5; tentatively, D is TRBD2 (6 bases). V was pared by 3 bases and J by 5 bases, with 19 bases between. The CDR3 length is 16 residues. Per the germline V gene, CDR1 is LNHDA and CDR2 is SQIVND (reference sequence). The CDR3 region is CASSMGSDPRGETQYF. CDR3 bases: TGTGCCAGTAGTATGGGAAGCGACCCCCGGGGGGAGACCCAGTACTTC.

The chain employs TRBV27 and TRBJ2-7; possible D gene TRBD1, 6 bases. In germline, CDR1 is MNHEY, CDR2 SMNVEV (reference sequence). The CDR3 contains 17 residues. V lost 2 bases to trimming and J lost 3 bases, with 20 bases between them. CDR3 DNA sequence: TGTGCCAGCAGTTTAACGGGTCCGGGACACAGTTACTACGAGCAGTACTTC. It encodes CASSLTGPGHSYYEQYF.

The V call is TRBV10-1, the J call TRBJ1-6; TRBD1 matches 9 bases. The CDR3 loop spans 15 amino acids. From germline, CDR1 is WNHNN and CDR2 SYGVQD (reference sequence). V lost 5 bases to trimming and J lost 9 bases; unmatched junction nucleotides: 8. The CDR3 nucleotides read TGCGCCAGCAGTTTTTCCCGGGACAGGGTTTCACCCCTCCACTTT. It yields the protein CASSFSRDRVSPLHF.

The chain carries TRBV18 and TRBJ2-3; tentatively, D is TRBD2 (7 bases). V was shortened by 3 bases and J by 2 bases, with 21 bases between the two germline ends. The length of the CDR3 is 18 residues. CDR1 and CDR2 (germline): KGHSH, LQKENI. In DNA form, the CDR3 reads TGTGCCAGCTCACCCTCGGGGCTTGCGGGGGCCCTCACAGATACGCAGTATTTT. Its protein product is CASSPSGLAGALTDTQYF.

The genes are TRBV7-8 and TRBJ2-7; D gene uncertain. CDR3 length: 14 amino acids. Germline V CDR1 and CDR2: SGHVS, FQNEAQ. Trimming removed 0 bases from V and 0 bases from J, with 6 bases in between. CDR3 residues: CASSLAESSYEQYF. The CDR3 DNA reads TGTGCCAGCAGCTTAGCGGAGAGCTCCTACGAGCAGTACTTC.

V and J are TRBV29-1 and TRBJ1-2, with TRBD1 as a possible D gene (5 bases). Deletions cut 4 bases from V and 4 bases from J, with 16 bases between. The germline V gene has CDR1 SQVTM and CDR2 ANQGSEA. The length of the CDR3 is 14 residues. The CDR3 DNA sequence: TGCAGCGTTGGGACCCAGGGTGGCAGCTATGGCTACACCTTC. Translating it yields CSVGTQGGSYGYTF.

The genes are TRBV20-1 and TRBJ2-3, with D perhaps TRBD2 (5 bases). Trimming cost V 3 bases and J 6 bases, with 7 bases left between them. The germline gives CDR1 DFQATT, CDR2 SNEGSKA (reference sequence). The CDR3 is made up of 11 amino acids. The CDR3 DNA reads TGCAGTGCTAGGGGCGGGGATACGCAGTATTTT. Its protein is CSARGGDTQYF.

The chain has TRBV7-5 and TRBJ1-6; whether TRBD1, the table's D call, matches the DNA was not checked. TRBV7-5 is annotated as a pseudogene. CDR3 length: 23 amino acids. The CDR3 reads CVRSSTINLPGQMTDIYNSPLHF. The CDR3 DNA sequence: TGTGTCAGAAGCTCAACCATAAATTTACCGGGACAGATGACAGACATCTATAATTCACCCCTCCACTTT.